This TCR beta chain emerged from a study of blood T cell repertoires in COVID-19. For the study at large: The United States, Italy and Spain were the sources of the acute and convalescent COVID-19 samples. Sources were T cells, B-cell-depleted T cells, or PBMCs; the material itself was cDNA or gDNA.

Germline assignment: CDR1 SNHLY and CDR2 FYNNEI. The CDR3 totals 17 residues. Trimming stripped 3 bases from V and 3 bases from J, with 18 bases between. Study processing details: Nucleated cell number was recorded as an estimate derived from reference gene primer amplification. Data came from immunoSEQ multiplex PCR; TCRdb stores just in-frame clones and leaves some out. That table furnishes V, J and clone size, whereas the DNA furnished D and trimming. The sample includes about half a million clones, approximately 85% seen only once; the top ten take roughly 3.1%. The sequencing input was peripheral blood. The receptor was isolated from a human donor in a cohort sampled during active COVID-19. The J gene is TRBJ2-4, the V gene TRBV2; TRBD2 might be the D (5 bases). In DNA, the CDR3 is TGTGCCAGCAGTGATATTCTGCTTGGGGAGAGCAAAAACATTCAGTACTTC. It codes for CASSDILLGESKNIQYF.